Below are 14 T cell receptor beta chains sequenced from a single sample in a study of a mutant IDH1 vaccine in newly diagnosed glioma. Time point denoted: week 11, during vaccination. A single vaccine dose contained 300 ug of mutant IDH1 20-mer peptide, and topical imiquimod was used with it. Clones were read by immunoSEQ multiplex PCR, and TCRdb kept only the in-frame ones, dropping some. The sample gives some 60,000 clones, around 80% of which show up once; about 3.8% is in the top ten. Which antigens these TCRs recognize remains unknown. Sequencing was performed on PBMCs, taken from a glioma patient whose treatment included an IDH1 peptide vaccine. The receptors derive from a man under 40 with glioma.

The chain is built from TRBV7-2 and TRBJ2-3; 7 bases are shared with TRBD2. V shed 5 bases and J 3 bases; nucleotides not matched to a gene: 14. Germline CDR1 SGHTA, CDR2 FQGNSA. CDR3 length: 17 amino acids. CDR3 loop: CASSVGFLAGGTDTQYF. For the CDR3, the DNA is TGTGCCAGCAGCGTAGGTTTCTTAGCGGGCGGGACAGATACGCAGTATTTT.

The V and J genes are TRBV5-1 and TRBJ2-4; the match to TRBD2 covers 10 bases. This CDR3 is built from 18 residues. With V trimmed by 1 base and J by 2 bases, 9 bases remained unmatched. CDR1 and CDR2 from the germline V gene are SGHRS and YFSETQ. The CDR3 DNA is TGCGCCAGCAGCTTGCAGCGGGAGGGCCATCTATCCAAAAACATTCAGTACTTC. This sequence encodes CASSLQREGHLSKNIQYF.

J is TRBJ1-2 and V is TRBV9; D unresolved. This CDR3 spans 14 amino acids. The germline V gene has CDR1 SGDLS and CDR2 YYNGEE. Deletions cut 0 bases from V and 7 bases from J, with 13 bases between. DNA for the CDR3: TGTGCCAGCAGCGTAGACCCGTCTCACGGTGGCTACACCTTC. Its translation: CASSVDPSHGGYTF.

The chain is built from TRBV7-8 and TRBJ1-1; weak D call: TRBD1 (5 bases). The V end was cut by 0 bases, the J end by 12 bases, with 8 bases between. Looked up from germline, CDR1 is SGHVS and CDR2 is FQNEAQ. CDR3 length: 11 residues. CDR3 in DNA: TGTGCCAGCAGCTTAGCCAGGGTCCCTTTCTTT. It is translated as CASSLARVPFF.

The CDR3 coding sequence is TGTGCCAGCAGCCTGGGACAAGACAATGAGCAGTTCTTC. Encoded protein: CASSLGQDNEQFF. The rearrangement links TRBV7-9 to TRBJ2-1, with D maybe TRBD1 (6 bases). Germline loops: CDR1 SEHNR, CDR2 FQNEAQ (reference sequence). The CDR3 is 13 residues long. V lost 5 bases, J lost 5 bases, and 10 bases lay in between.

In DNA, the CDR3 is TGCGCCAGCAGCTTGATCGCCAGGGGCATTTACGAGCAGTACTTC. The encoded protein is CASSLIARGIYEQYF. V is TRBV5-1 and J is TRBJ2-7, with a weak D call TRBD1 (6 bases). Per the germline V gene, CDR1 is SGHRS and CDR2 is YFSETQ. V was cut by 1 base and J by 4 bases, with 15 bases left in between. The CDR3 loop spans 15 amino acids.

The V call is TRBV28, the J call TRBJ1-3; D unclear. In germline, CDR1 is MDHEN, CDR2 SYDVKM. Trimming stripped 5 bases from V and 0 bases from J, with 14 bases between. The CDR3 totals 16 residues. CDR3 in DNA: TGTGCCAGCAGTCTATACCCGGGAGCCTCTGGAAACACCATATATTTT. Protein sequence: CASSLYPGASGNTIYF.

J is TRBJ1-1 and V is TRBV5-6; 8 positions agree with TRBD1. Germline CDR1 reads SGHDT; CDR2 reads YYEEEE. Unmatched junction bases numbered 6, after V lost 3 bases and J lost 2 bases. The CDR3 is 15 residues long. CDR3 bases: TGTGCCAGCAGCTACGAGGACAGGGCAAACACTGAAGCTTTCTTT. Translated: CASSYEDRANTEAFF.

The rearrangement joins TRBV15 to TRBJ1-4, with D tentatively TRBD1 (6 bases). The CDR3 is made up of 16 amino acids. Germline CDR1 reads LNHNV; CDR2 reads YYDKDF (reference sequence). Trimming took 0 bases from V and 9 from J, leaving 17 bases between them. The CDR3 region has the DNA TGTGCCACCAGCAGAGAAGACAAGGGGGAGTTTCAAAAACTGTTTTTT. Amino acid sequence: CATSREDKGEFQKLFF.

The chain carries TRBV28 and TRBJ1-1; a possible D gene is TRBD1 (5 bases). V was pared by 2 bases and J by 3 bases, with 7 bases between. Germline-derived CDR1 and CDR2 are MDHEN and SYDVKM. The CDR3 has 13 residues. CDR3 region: CASSLKTDTEAFF. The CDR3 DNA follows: TGTGCCAGCAGTTTAAAGACAGACACTGAAGCTTTCTTT.

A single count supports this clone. This CDR3 is CASSSGLAGASEQYF. In DNA form, the CDR3 reads TGTGCCAGCAGTTCCGGACTAGCGGGAGCTTCCGAGCAGTACTTC. The chain links TRBV27 to TRBJ2-7, with TRBD2 identical over 13 bases. The CDR3 length is 15 residues. The V gene's germline CDR1 is MNHEY and CDR2 SMNVEV (reference sequence). Trimming removed 4 bases from V and 6 bases from J; junction bases left unmatched: 6.

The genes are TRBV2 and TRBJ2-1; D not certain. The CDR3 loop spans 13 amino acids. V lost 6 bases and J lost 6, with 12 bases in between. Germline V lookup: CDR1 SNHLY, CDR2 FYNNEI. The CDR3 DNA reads TGTGCCAGCAGCTTAGGCCCGGGCAATGAGCAGTTCTTC. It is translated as CASSLGPGNEQFF.

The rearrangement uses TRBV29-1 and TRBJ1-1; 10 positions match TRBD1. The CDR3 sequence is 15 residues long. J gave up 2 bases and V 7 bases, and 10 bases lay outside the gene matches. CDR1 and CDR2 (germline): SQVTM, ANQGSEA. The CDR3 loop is CSARDRGRLNTEAFF. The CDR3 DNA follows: TGCAGCGCTCGGGACAGGGGCCGCCTTAACACTGAAGCTTTCTTT.

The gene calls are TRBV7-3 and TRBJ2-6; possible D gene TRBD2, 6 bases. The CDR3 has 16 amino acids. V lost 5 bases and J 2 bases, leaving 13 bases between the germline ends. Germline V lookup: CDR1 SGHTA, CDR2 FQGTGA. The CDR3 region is CASSEEGRAGANVLTF. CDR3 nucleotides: TGTGCCAGCAGCGAGGAGGGGAGAGCTGGGGCCAACGTCCTGACTTTC.